One sample yielded the 7 T cell receptor beta chains listed below, sequenced in a study of human T cells and chemical hapten exposure. Time point reported: patch test 3, about 24 weeks after DPC sensitization. Documented treatment: therapeutic diphenylcyclopropenone sensitization with weekly scalp DPC. TCRdb fed the RACE reads into MiXCR, producing one record per CDR3 protein. The sample lists over 75,000 distinct CDR3 sequences, roughly 10% occurring once. The starting material was whole blood, obtained in connection with sensitization to the hapten diphenylcyclopropenone (DPC). Receptors were obtained from a woman aged 25 to 39 with alopecia areata. Some clones in this sample may be carry-over from other donors' samples.

This clonotype has at least ten counts. The chain has TRBV29-1 and TRBJ1-1, with 9 positions matching TRBD1. Trimming cost V 7 bases and J 1 base; bases outside gene matches: 10. This CDR3 comprises 15 residues. The germline CDR1 and CDR2 sequences are SQVTM and ANQGSEA. The CDR3 protein is CSGSKGTGRNTEAFF. In DNA, the CDR3 is TGCAGCGGCTCCAAAGGGACAGGGCGGAACACTGAAGCTTTCTTT.

The chain couples TRBV12-3 or TRBV12-4 to TRBJ2-2; 10 bases align to TRBD1. J gave up 5 bases and V 7 bases, and 4 bases lay outside the gene matches. This CDR3 contains 14 residues. CDR3 coding DNA: TGTGCCAGCAAAACGGGACAGGGGACCGGGGAGCTGTTTTTT. Encoded protein: CASKTGQGTGELFF.

This clonotype was observed many times. The genes are TRBV20-1 and TRBJ2-2, with D maybe TRBD1 (6 bases). V was cut by 1 base and J by 6 bases, with 12 bases left in between. Germline CDR1 reads DFQATT; CDR2 reads SNEGSKA (reference sequence). This CDR3 region has 14 residues. The CDR3 loop reads CSARGGQDAGELFF. The DNA of the CDR3 is TGCAGTGCTAGAGGGGGACAAGACGCCGGGGAGCTGTTTTTT.

V usage is TRBV4-2 and J usage is TRBJ2-3; D remains unclear. There are 15 residues in the CDR3. The ends were cut back, 1 base at V and 1 base at J, with 9 bases in the middle. The germline gives CDR1 LGHNA, CDR2 YNFKEQ. CDR3: CASSQVDSGTDTQYF. The DNA for the CDR3 is TGTGCCAGCAGCCAAGTAGACTCTGGCACAGATACGCAGTATTTT.

The CDR3 sequence is CASSYSPGGNSPLHF. DNA for the CDR3: TGTGCCAGCAGTTACTCGCCAGGAGGTAATTCACCCCTCCACTTT. The chain combines TRBV6-6 with TRBJ1-6, with unresolved D. The ends were cut back, 0 bases at V and 6 bases at J, with 9 bases in the middle. This CDR3 contains 15 residues. CDR1 and CDR2 (germline): MNHNY, SVGAGI (reference sequence).

A few counts support this clonotype. This chain uses TRBV5-1 with TRBJ1-1; D may be TRBD1 (5 bases). The CDR3 has 15 residues. Germline loops: CDR1 SGHRS, CDR2 YFSETQ. V lost 1 base and J 2 bases, leaving 12 bases between the germline ends. The CDR3: CASSLIGGINTEAFF. The CDR3 DNA reads TGCGCCAGCAGCTTGATCGGGGGGATAAACACTGAAGCTTTCTTT.

This clonotype was observed a few times. This chain links TRBV24-1 with TRBJ2-3; TRBD2 aligns across 11 bases. Germline trimming cut 4 bases from V and 10 bases from J; bases unmatched to any gene: 3. CDR1 is KGHDR and CDR2 is SFDVKD in the germline V gene. The CDR3 contains 13 residues. Written as DNA, the CDR3 is TGTGCCACCAGTGACCCGGGACTAGCGGCGCAGTATTTT. Translated: CATSDPGLAAQYF.